Listed below are T cell receptor beta chains from one sample, sequenced in a study of regulatory T cells in long-lasting Graves disease. MiXCR, run by TCRdb on the multiplex PCR reads, gives a single entry per CDR3 protein. The sample contains fewer than 550,000 distinct CDR3 sequences, about 16% of which appear only once. These sequences were also reported in another study, on T cells in Graves' hyperthyroidism and ophthalmopathy.

Sequenced here: peripheral blood mononuclear cells (PBMCs), sampled at new diagnosis, from a patient treated with antithyroid drugs. The receptors originated from a woman aged 40-60 years with Graves disease. Each CDR3 is given with its conserved first and last residue. D genes are given only for firm matches. Clone sizes are given selectively: once, few, many, or a class where the clone is expanded.

j_call,d_call,v_call,clone_size,cdr3_nt,cdr3_aa
TRBJ2-7,NA,TRBV4-1,NA,TGCGCCAGCAGCCAAGGGGTTACGGGGTTACTGGTCCAGTACTTC,CASSQGVTGLLVQYF
TRBJ1-5,NA,TRBV7-2,many,TGTGCCAGCAGCAAGACAGGAGAAAGGCATCAGCCCCAGCATTTT,CASSKTGERHQPQHF
TRBJ1-5,TRBD1,TRBV28,many,TGTGCCACCACAGGGGTAGGTCAGCCCCAGCATTTT,CATTGVGQPQHF
TRBJ2-1,TRBD1,TRBV5-6,few,TGTGCCAGCAGCTTCAGGGGGACACCCGTCTACAATGAGCAGTTCTTC,CASSFRGTPVYNEQFF
TRBJ1-2,TRBD1,TRBV7-9,NA,TGTGCCAGCACCGACAGGGTAGGGGACTATGGCTACACCTTC,CASTDRVGDYGYTF
TRBJ1-5,NA,TRBV3-1,many,TGTGCCAGCAGCCCGGAGGGCAGCAGCAATCAGCCCCAGCATTTT,CASSPEGSSNQPQHF
TRBJ2-2,TRBD1,TRBV12-3/TRBV12-4,NA,TGTGCCAACCAACAGGGGTACACCGGGGAGCTGTTTTTT,CANQQGYTGELFF
TRBJ1-2,NA,TRBV27,NA,TGTGCCAGCAGTTTATCGGGGCAGGGAGATGGCTACACCTTC,CASSLSGQGDGYTF
TRBJ1-5,NA,TRBV20-1,many,TGCAGTGCCACCCGGGGTTCACAGAATCAGCCCCAGCATTTT,CSATRGSQNQPQHF
TRBJ2-5,NA,TRBV2,many,TGTGCCAGCAGGATATTAGAAGAGACCCAGTACTTC,CASRILEETQYF
TRBJ2-3,NA,TRBV14,many,TGTGCCAGCAGCCAGCAGGGACGTGGAGATACGCAGTATTTT,CASSQQGRGDTQYF
TRBJ1-2,NA,TRBV20-1,few,TGCAGTGCTAGAGATATTGGGGGGCCTGGCTACACCTTC,CSARDIGGPGYTF
TRBJ2-1,TRBD2,TRBV29-1,many,TGCAGCGTTGCTGGGACTAGCGGGGGGCCAACGAGCTCCTACAATGAGCAGTTCTTC,CSVAGTSGGPTSSYNEQFF
TRBJ2-7,NA,TRBV25-1,NA,TGTGCCAGCAGGGGGGACGGCGTTTACGAGCAGTACTTC,CASRGDGVYEQYF
TRBJ1-3,NA,TRBV30,few,TGTGCCTGGACTCGGGCCTCTGGAAACACCATATATTTT,CAWTRASGNTIYF
TRBJ1-5,TRBD1,TRBV4-1,few,TGCGCCAGCAGCCAAGATTCGGGACAGGGGTGGCAGCCCCAGCATTTT,CASSQDSGQGWQPQHF
TRBJ1-5,NA,TRBV7-8,many,TGTGCCAGCAGCTTAGCGGGCGGCGCAAGCAATCAGCCCCAGCATTTT,CASSLAGGASNQPQHF
TRBJ1-1,TRBD1,TRBV28,many,TGTGCCAGCACCCTCGACAGGGCCAACACTGAAGCTTTCTTT,CASTLDRANTEAFF
TRBJ2-5,NA,TRBV7-7,NA,TGTGCTAGCAGCGCCGGACTACTCCAAGAGACCCAGTACTTC,CASSAGLLQETQYF
TRBJ1-2,NA,TRBV20-1,many,TGCAGTGCTAGGGAACCTTATGGCTACACCTTC,CSAREPYGYTF
TRBJ2-3,TRBD2,TRBV5-1,NA,TGCGCCAGCAGCAAGGTAGCGGGGGGGCCGCCAGATACGCAGTATTTT,CASSKVAGGPPDTQYF
TRBJ2-7,NA,TRBV7-2,many,TGTGCCAGCAGCGCGACGGCAGGGGCATACTACGAGCAGTACTTC,CASSATAGAYYEQYF
TRBJ2-1,NA,TRBV12-3/TRBV12-4,many,TGTGCCAGCAGTTTAAGGTCCGTCTCCTACAATGAGCAGTTCTTC,CASSLRSVSYNEQFF
TRBJ2-1,TRBD2,TRBV3-1,many,TGTGCCAGCAGTCGGAGCGGGGGGGCCGGCAATGAGCAGTTCTTC,CASSRSGGAGNEQFF
TRBJ2-5,NA,TRBV14,NA,TGTGCCAGCAGCCAAGAACCGGGTGCCGAGACCCAGTACTTC,CASSQEPGAETQYF
TRBJ1-5,NA,TRBV5-1,many,TGCGCCAGCAGCTCTACAGGAGACGGTCAGCCCCAGCATTTT,CASSSTGDGQPQHF
TRBJ1-2,NA,TRBV11-2,many,TGTGCCAGCAGCTTAGGGCTGGGGACGCAATATGGCTACACCTTC,CASSLGLGTQYGYTF
TRBJ1-1,NA,TRBV5-1,many,TGCGCCAGCAGCATGGACCAGAACACTGAAGCTTTCTTT,CASSMDQNTEAFF
TRBJ2-1,NA,TRBV19,once,TGTGCCAGTTCTGTGGTTTCTGGGTACAATGAGCAGTTCTTC,CASSVVSGYNEQFF
TRBJ2-2,NA,TRBV5-4,many,TGTGCCAGTCATACCACTAGCAAGAACACCGGGGAGCTGTTTTTT,CASHTTSKNTGELFF
TRBJ1-6,TRBD1,TRBV24-1,few,TGTGCCACCAGTGATTCACACCAGGGGGCTAATTCACCCCTCCACTTT,CATSDSHQGANSPLHF
TRBJ1-3,NA,TRBV28,NA,TGTGCCAGCAGCTTAGAGACAGGTCATGGAAACACCATATATTTT,CASSLETGHGNTIYF
TRBJ2-2,NA,TRBV12-3/TRBV12-4,NA,TGTGCCAGCAGTCCCCGAGGGGAAGGGACCGGGGAGCTGTTTTTT,CASSPRGEGTGELFF
TRBJ2-5,TRBD2,TRBV12-3/TRBV12-4,many,TGTGCCAGCAGTTTGAGTAGCGGGGTCCAAGAGACCCAGTACTTC,CASSLSSGVQETQYF
TRBJ2-7,TRBD1,TRBV5-1,NA,TGCGCCAGCAGCCCGGGACAGGCCACCTACGAGCAGTACTTC,CASSPGQATYEQYF
TRBJ1-2,TRBD1,TRBV2,many,TGTGCCAGCAGTGAGGGACAGGGGTACTATGGCTACACCTTC,CASSEGQGYYGYTF
TRBJ1-2,NA,TRBV12-5,many,TGTGCTAGTGGCTCACCTTCACAGGGCCTCTATGGCTACACCTTC,CASGSPSQGLYGYTF
TRBJ1-6,NA,TRBV27,NA,TGTGCCAGCAGTTTTGGAATTAGCTCACCCCTCCACTTT,CASSFGISSPLHF
TRBJ1-5,NA,TRBV28,NA,TGTGCCAGCATCCCGGCGGACTATAGCAATCAGCCCCAGCATTTT,CASIPADYSNQPQHF
TRBJ1-2,NA,TRBV28,many,TGTGCCAGCACCACTTCAAACTATGGCTACACCTTC,CASTTSNYGYTF
TRBJ2-4,NA,TRBV2,many,TGTGCCAGCAGTGAGGAGGCCCGCCAGTACTTC,CASSEEARQYF
TRBJ2-2,NA,TRBV7-3,NA,TGTGCCAGCAGCTGGGGGGGGCTCGGCGGGGAGCTGTTTTTT,CASSWGGLGGELFF
TRBJ2-7,NA,TRBV3-1,NA,TGTGCCAGCAGCGTTGGGACGGTCTCCTACGAGCAGTACTTC,CASSVGTVSYEQYF
TRBJ2-7,TRBD2,TRBV6-2/TRBV6-3,few,TGTGCCAGCAGGACATCACCGGGACGCTCACGGGAGGGGCAGTACTTC,CASRTSPGRSREGQYF
TRBJ1-2,TRBD1,TRBV20-1,few,TGCAGTGCTACTACAGGGGATCGCTATGGCTACACCTTC,CSATTGDRYGYTF